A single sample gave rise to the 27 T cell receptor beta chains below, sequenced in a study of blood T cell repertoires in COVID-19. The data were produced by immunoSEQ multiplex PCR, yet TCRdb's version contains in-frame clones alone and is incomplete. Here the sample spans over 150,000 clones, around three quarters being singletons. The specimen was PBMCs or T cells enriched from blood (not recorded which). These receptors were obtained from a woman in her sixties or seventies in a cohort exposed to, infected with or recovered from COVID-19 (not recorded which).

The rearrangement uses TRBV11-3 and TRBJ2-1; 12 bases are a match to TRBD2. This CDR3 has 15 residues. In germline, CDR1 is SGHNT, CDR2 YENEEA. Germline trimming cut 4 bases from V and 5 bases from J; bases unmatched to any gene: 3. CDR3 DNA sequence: TGTGCCAGCAGCTCAGGACTAGCGGGGAACAATGAGCAGTTCTTC. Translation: CASSSGLAGNNEQFF.

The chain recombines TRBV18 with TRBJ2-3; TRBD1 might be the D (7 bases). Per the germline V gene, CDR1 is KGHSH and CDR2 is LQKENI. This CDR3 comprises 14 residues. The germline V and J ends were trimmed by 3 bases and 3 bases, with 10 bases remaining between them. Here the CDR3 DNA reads TGTGCCAGCTCACCTGCAGGGGGGACAGATACGCAGTATTTT. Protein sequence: CASSPAGGTDTQYF.

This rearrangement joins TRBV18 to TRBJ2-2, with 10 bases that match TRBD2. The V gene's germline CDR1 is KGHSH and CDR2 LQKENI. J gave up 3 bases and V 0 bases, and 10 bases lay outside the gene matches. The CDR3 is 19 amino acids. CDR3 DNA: TGTGCCAGCTCACCACCCTGGCTAGCGGGAGACTCGGACACCGGGGAGCTGTTTTTT. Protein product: CASSPPWLAGDSDTGELFF.

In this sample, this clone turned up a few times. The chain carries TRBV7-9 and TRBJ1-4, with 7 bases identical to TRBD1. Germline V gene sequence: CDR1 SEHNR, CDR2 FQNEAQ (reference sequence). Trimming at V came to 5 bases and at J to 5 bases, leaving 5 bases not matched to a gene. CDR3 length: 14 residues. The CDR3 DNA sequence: TGTGCCAGCAGCCGGGACAGCCAGAATGAAAAACTGTTTTTT. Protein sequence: CASSRDSQNEKLFF.

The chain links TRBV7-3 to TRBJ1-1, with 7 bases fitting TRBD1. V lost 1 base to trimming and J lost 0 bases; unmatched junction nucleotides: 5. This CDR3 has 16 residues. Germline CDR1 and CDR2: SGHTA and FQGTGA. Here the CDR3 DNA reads TGTGCCAGCAGCTTAATCGCAGGGGGACTGAACACTGAAGCTTTCTTT. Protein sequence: CASSLIAGGLNTEAFF.

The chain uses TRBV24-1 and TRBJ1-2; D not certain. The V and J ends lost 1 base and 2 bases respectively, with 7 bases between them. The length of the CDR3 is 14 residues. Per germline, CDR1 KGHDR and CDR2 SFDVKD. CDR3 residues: CATSDLNQNYGYTF. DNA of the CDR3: TGTGCCACCAGTGATTTAAACCAGAACTATGGCTACACCTTC.

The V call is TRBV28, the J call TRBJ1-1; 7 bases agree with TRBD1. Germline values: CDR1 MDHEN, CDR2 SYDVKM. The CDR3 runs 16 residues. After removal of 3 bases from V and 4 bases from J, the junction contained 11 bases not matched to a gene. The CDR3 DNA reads TGTGCCAGCAGTTTCACCCGACAGGGAGGTAGCACTGAAGCTTTCTTT. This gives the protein CASSFTRQGGSTEAFF.

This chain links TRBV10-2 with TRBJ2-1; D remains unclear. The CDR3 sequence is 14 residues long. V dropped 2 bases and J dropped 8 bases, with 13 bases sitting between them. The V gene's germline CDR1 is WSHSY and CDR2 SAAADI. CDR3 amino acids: CASSELTSSDEQFF. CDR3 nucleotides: TGCGCCAGCAGTGAGCTCACCTCCAGCGATGAGCAGTTCTTC.

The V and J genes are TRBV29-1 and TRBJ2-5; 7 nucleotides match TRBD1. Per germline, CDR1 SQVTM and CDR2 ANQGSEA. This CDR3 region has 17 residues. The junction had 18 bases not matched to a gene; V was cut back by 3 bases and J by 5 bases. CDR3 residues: CSVDFGIWGQSGETQYF. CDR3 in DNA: TGCAGCGTTGATTTCGGAATCTGGGGACAGTCAGGGGAGACCCAGTACTTC.

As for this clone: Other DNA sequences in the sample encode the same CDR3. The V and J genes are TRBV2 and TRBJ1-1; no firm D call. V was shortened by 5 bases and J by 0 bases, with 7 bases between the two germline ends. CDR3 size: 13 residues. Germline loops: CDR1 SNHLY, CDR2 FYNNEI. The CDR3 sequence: CASSYSMNTEAFF. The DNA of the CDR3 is TGTGCCAGCAGTTACAGTATGAACACTGAAGCTTTCTTT.

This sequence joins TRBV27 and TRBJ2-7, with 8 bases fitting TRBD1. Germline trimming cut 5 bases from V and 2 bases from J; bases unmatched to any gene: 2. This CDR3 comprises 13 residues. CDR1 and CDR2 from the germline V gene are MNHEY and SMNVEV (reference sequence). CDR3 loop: CASSRTGTYEQYF. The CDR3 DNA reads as TGTGCCAGCAGTCGGACAGGGACCTACGAGCAGTACTTC.

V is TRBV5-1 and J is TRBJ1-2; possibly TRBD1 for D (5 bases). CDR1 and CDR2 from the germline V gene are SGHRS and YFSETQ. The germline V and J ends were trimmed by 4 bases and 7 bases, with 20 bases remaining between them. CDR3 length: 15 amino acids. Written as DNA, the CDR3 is TGCGCCAGCAGCCCCTCACAGGCACTTAGTTCTGGCTACACCTTC. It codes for CASSPSQALSSGYTF.

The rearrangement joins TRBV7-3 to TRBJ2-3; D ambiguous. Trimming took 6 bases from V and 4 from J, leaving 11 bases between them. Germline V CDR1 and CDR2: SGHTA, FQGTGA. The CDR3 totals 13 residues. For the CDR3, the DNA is TGTGCCAGCAGTTTCGGGTCCTCAGATACGCAGTATTTT. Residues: CASSFGSSDTQYF.

CDR3 loop: CASSSLAGSYNEQFF. CDR3 coding DNA: TGTGCCAGCAGTTCTCTAGCGGGCTCCTACAATGAGCAGTTCTTC. This chain connects TRBV7-3 to TRBJ2-1; 8 bases align to TRBD2. Germline assignment: CDR1 SGHTA and CDR2 FQGTGA. J lost 0 bases, V lost 6 bases, and 4 bases had no gene match. The CDR3 runs 15 residues.

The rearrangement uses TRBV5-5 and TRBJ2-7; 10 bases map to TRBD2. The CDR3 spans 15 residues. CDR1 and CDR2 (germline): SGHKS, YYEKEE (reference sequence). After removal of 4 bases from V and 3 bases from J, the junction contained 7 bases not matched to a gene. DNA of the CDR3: TGTGCCAGCAGCCCTAGCGGGAGACTCAGCTACGAGCAGTACTTC. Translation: CASSPSGRLSYEQYF.

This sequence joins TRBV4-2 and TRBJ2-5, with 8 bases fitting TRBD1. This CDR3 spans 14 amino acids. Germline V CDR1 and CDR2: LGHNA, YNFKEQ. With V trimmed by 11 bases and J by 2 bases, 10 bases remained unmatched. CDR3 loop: CACGQGWGQETQYF. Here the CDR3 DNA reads TGTGCCTGCGGACAGGGATGGGGTCAAGAGACCCAGTACTTC.

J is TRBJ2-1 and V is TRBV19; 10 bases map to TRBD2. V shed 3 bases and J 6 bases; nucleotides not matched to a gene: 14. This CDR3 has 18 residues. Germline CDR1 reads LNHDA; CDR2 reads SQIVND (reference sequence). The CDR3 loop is CASSIRGGAGGPVNEQFF. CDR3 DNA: TGTGCCAGTAGTATTCGCGGTGGAGCGGGAGGGCCCGTCAATGAGCAGTTCTTC.

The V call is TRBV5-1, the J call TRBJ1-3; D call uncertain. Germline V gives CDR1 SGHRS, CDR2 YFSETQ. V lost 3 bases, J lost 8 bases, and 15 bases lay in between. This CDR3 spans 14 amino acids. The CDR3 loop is CASSSRGSDDTIYF. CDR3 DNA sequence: TGCGCCAGCAGCTCCCGGGGTTCGGATGACACCATATATTTT.

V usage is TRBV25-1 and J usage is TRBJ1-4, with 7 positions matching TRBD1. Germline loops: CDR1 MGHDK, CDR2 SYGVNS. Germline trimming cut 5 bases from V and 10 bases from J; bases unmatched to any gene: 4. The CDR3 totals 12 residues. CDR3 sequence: CASSLQGGKLFF. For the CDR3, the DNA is TGTGCCAGCAGTCTGCAGGGGGGAAAACTGTTTTTT.

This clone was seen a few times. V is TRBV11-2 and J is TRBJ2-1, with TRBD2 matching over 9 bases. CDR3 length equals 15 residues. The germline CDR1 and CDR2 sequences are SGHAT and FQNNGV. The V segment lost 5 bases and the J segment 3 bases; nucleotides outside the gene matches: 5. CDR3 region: CASSTAGGDYNEQFF. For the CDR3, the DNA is TGTGCCAGCAGCACAGCGGGAGGCGACTACAATGAGCAGTTCTTC.

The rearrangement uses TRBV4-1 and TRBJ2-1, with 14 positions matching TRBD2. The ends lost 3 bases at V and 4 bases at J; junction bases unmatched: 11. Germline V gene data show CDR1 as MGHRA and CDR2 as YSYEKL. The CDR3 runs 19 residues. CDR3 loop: CASSHPGLAGGPKYNEQFF. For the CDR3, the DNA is TGCGCCAGCAGCCACCCCGGACTAGCGGGAGGTCCTAAATACAATGAGCAGTTCTTC.

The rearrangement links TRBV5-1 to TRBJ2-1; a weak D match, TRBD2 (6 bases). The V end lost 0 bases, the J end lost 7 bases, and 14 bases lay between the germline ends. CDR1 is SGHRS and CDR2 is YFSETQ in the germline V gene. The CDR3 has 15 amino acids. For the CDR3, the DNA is TGCGCCAGCAGCTTGGTGGGGGAGGTCGAAAATGAGCAGTTCTTC. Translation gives CASSLVGEVENEQFF.

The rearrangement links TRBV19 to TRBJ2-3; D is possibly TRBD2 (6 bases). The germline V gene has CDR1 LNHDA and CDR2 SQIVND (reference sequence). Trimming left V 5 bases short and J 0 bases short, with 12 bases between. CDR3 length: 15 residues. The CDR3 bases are TGTGCCAGTAGTGACCTAGCGTCTAGCACAGATACGCAGTATTTT. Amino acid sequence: CASSDLASSTDTQYF.

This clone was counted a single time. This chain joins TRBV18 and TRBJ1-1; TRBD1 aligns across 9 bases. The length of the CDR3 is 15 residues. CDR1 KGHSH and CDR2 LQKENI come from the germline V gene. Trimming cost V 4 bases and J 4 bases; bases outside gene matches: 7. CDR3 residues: CASSLGTGSFTEAFF. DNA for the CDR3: TGTGCCAGCTCACTCGGGACAGGGTCTTTCACTGAAGCTTTCTTT.

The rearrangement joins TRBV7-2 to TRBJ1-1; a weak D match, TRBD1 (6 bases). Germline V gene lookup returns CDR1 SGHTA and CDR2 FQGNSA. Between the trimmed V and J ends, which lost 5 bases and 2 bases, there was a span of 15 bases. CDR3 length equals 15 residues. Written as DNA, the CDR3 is TGTGCCAGCAGCCCCAGGGGTGGGAGTAACACTGAAGCTTTCTTT. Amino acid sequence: CASSPRGGSNTEAFF.

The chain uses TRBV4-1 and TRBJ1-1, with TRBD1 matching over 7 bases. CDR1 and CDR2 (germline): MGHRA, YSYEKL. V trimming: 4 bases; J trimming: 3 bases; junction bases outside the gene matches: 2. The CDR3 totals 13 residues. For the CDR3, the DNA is TGCGCCAGCAGCCGACAGGGAGACACTGAAGCTTTCTTT. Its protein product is CASSRQGDTEAFF.

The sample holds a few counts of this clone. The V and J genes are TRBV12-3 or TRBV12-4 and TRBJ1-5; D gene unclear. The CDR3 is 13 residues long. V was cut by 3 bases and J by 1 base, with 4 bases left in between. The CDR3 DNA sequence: TGTGCCAGCAGTTTGGAGAGCAATCAGCCCCAGCATTTT. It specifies CASSLESNQPQHF.